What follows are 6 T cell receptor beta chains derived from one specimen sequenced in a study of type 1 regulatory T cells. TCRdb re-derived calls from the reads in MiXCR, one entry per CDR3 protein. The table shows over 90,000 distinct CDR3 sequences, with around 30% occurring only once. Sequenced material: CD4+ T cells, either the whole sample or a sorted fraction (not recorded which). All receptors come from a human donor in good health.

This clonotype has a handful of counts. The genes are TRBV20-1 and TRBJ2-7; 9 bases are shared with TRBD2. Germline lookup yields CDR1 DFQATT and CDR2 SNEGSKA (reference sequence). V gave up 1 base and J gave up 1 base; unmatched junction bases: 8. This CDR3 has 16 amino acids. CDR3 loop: CSARAMRLAASYEQYF. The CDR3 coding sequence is TGCAGTGCTAGAGCAATGCGACTAGCGGCTTCCTACGAGCAGTACTTC.

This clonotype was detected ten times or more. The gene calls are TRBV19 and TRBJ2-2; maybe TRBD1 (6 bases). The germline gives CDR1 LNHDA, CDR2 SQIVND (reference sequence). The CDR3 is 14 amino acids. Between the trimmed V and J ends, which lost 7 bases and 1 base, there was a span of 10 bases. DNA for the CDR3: TGTGCCAGTACCCGGGACAAGAACACCGGGGAGCTGTTTTTT. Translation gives CASTRDKNTGELFF.

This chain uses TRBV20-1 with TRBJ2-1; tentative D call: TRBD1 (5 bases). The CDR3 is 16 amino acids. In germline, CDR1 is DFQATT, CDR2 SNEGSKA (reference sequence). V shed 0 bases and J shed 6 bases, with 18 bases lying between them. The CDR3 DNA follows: TGCAGTGCTAGAGAGTCCCAGGGTAATTGGTTCAATGAGCAGTTCTTC. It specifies CSARESQGNWFNEQFF.

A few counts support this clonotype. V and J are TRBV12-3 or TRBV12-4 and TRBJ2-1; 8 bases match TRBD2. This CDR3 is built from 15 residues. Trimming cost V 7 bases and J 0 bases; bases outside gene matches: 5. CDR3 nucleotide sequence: TGTGCCAGCACCCCGACTAGCGTCTCCTACAATGAGCAGTTCTTC. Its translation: CASTPTSVSYNEQFF.

For the CDR3, the DNA is TGCGCCAGCAGTCAGACTAGCGGGGGACCCTACGAGCAGTACTTC. Its translation: CASSQTSGGPYEQYF. The genes are TRBV5-1 and TRBJ2-7; TRBD2 matches 12 bases. The V segment lost 5 bases and the J segment 2 bases; nucleotides outside the gene matches: 5. Germline loops: CDR1 SGHRS, CDR2 YFSETQ. The CDR3 is made up of 15 amino acids.

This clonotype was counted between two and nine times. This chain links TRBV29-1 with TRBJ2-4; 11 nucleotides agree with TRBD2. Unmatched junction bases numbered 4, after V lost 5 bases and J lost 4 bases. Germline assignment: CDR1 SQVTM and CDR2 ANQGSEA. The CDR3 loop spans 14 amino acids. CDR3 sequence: CSVRGLADKNIQYF. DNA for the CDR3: TGCAGCGTTAGGGGACTAGCGGATAAAAACATTCAGTACTTC.